The present TCR beta chain was sequenced within a study of regulatory T cells in long-lasting Graves disease. Findings and caveats of the study: Patients with persistent disease showed a bias toward TRBV28, TRBJ1-2 and TRBJ2-5.

Sample time point: newly diagnosed GD, antithyroid drugs for less than 3 months. After RNA was extracted from PBMCs, the TCR library was made from it. The peripheral blood volume drawn was approximately 9 milliliters, and it was collected into EDTA tubes. A word on this clonotype: What it binds is not known. Since a much larger clone is just one base distant, this may be a read error.

The germline V gene has CDR1 KGHSH and CDR2 LQKENI. The length of the CDR3 is 13 residues. V lost 7 bases, J lost 7 bases, and 16 bases lay in between. HTBI primers from iRepertoire and Arm-PCR of CDR3 regions yielded the TCR beta libraries. TCRdb used MiXCR to reprocess the multiplex PCR reads, holding one entry per CDR3 protein. Here the sample spans roughly 420,000 distinct CDR3 sequences, less than 15% being singletons. These same data were also listed under a study on T cells in Graves' hyperthyroidism and ophthalmopathy.

The origin of this receptor is a woman aged 45-65 years with Graves disease. Sequenced material: peripheral blood mononuclear cells (PBMCs), taken at new diagnosis, from a patient treated with antithyroid drugs. This chain joins TRBV18 and TRBJ1-1; unclear D gene. CDR3 protein: CASLPERDGEAFF. As DNA, the CDR3 is TGTGCCAGCTTGCCTGAAAGAGACGGTGAAGCTTTCTTT.